The 3 T cell receptor beta chains presented below share a single source sample, sequenced in a study of cytomegalovirus exposure and HLA in healthy donors. Primers included in the PCR were 60 Vbeta and 13 Jbeta primers. Repertoires were generated with immunoSEQ multiplex PCR, while TCRdb's copy carries only in-frame clones and drops some. The sample records 150,000 to 200,000 clones, around 80% being singletons. The sample was PBMCs. These receptor sequences come from a woman under 40 in good health and CMV-seropositive.

The chain combines TRBV2 with TRBJ1-1; D call uncertain. The CDR3 extends over 13 amino acids. Germline V lookup: CDR1 SNHLY, CDR2 FYNNEI. V was clipped by 6 bases and J by 1 base, with 9 bases between them. In DNA form, the CDR3 reads TGTGCCAGCAGCATTCAGGAGAACACTGAAGCTTTCTTT. Translating it yields CASSIQENTEAFF. The variable domain in full, with the rest retrieved from reference TRBV2 and TRBJ1-1, is EPEVTQTPSHQVTQMGQEVILRCVPISNHLYFYWYRQILGQKVEFLVSFYNNEISEKSEIFDDQFSVERPDGSNFTLKIRSTKLEDSAMYFCASSIQENTEAFFGQGTRLTVV.

The chain has TRBV7-6 and TRBJ1-4; the D is unclear. Germline CDR1 and CDR2: SGHVS and FNYEAQ. Trimming removed 1 base from V and 6 bases from J, with 9 bases in between. The CDR3 contains 14 residues. CDR3: CASSLVAGDEKLFF. CDR3 sequence (DNA): TGTGCCAGCAGCTTAGTAGCCGGGGATGAAAAACTGTTTTTT.

There are a few counts of this clone. The rearrangement uses TRBV12-5 and TRBJ2-7; D gene ambiguous. This CDR3 region has 15 residues. V shed 1 base and J shed 2 bases, with 12 bases lying between them. CDR1 LGHNT and CDR2 FRNRAP come from the germline V gene. The CDR3 sequence: CASGLAPGDPYEQYF. CDR3 sequence (DNA): TGTGCTAGTGGTTTGGCCCCGGGTGACCCCTACGAGCAGTACTTC.